This T cell receptor (beta chain) emerged from a study of cytomegalovirus exposure and HLA in healthy donors. PCR involved 60 Vbeta and 13 Jbeta primers. This table comes from immunoSEQ multiplex PCR, and its TCRdb copy is limited to in-frame clones, with some not included. The sample has tens of thousands of clones. This CDR3 spans 16 amino acids. Whole-study results and caveats: CMV serostatus was the only recorded immune exposure for donors. Overall, some 160 TCR beta chains were annotated as cytomegalovirus-associated.

Regarding this clone: Its cognate antigen is unknown.

The sequenced sample consisted of PBMCs. This clonotype was sampled from a male donor in good health and CMV-seronegative. The gene calls are TRBV21-1 and TRBJ2-7; the table's D call, TRBD1, has no DNA check behind it. TRBV21-1 is tagged as a pseudogene. In DNA form, the CDR3 reads TGTGCCAGCAGCAAAGCGGGAGACAGGGACCCCTACGAGCAGTACTTC. Its translation: CASSKAGDRDPYEQYF.